The 4 T cell receptor beta chains presented below share a single source sample, sequenced in a study of circulating CD8 cells and anti-PD-1 response in melanoma. Sorting of live CD3+CD8+TCRalphabeta+ cells by PD-1 and/or TIGIT gave four subsets. The QIAseq Immune Repertoire TCR panel built the libraries from roughly 15 ng of total RNA. From the reads, TCRdb called clonotypes with MiXCR, one entry per CDR3 protein. The repertoire consists of more than 950 distinct CDR3 sequences, with 5% to 6.5% occurring once and the leading ten covering roughly 10%. The source material was CD8+ T cells from PBMCs, sampled at baseline or after one month of anti-PD-1 therapy (not recorded which). Receptors were obtained from a human donor with melanoma.

This clonotype qualifies as large (0.1 to 1%). The chain is built from TRBV28 and TRBJ2-5; possibly TRBD2 for D (5 bases). CDR1 and CDR2 (germline): MDHEN, SYDVKM. Trimming pared 4 bases from V and 0 bases from J, leaving 18 bases between. This CDR3 region has 17 residues. CDR3 sequence (DNA): TGTGCCAGCAGTTCCAAAGGCGGAGCGGTGTACCAAGAGACCCAGTACTTC. It translates to CASSSKGGAVYQETQYF.

This clonotype rates as large. V and J are TRBV2 and TRBJ1-2, with a possible D match to TRBD1 (6 bases). Trimming pared 2 bases from V and 5 bases from J, leaving 15 bases between. This CDR3 has 15 residues. Germline V gives CDR1 SNHLY, CDR2 FYNNEI. CDR3: CASSERPGVGYGYTF. The CDR3 region has the DNA TGTGCCAGCAGTGAACGTCCAGGGGTAGGGTATGGCTACACCTTC.

This clonotype is medium-sized. The CDR3 DNA is TGTGCCAGCAGCCCGGTGAGCGGGGGGGTGGACGAGCAGTACTTC. This sequence encodes CASSPVSGGVDEQYF. This sequence joins TRBV7-9 and TRBJ2-7, with 10 bases aligning to TRBD2. The CDR3 runs to 15 residues. V lost 5 bases and J lost 5; bases outside the gene matches: 9. Germline loops: CDR1 SEHNR, CDR2 FQNEAQ (reference sequence).

By share, this clonotype ranks as large. V gene TRBV5-6 combines with J gene TRBJ2-7; D unclear. Germline V lookup: CDR1 SGHDT, CDR2 YYEEEE. The CDR3 contains 11 residues. V lost 0 bases, J lost 9 bases, and 7 bases lay in between. The CDR3 spells CASSLDVAQYF. CDR3 in DNA: TGTGCCAGCAGCTTGGACGTAGCGCAGTACTTC.